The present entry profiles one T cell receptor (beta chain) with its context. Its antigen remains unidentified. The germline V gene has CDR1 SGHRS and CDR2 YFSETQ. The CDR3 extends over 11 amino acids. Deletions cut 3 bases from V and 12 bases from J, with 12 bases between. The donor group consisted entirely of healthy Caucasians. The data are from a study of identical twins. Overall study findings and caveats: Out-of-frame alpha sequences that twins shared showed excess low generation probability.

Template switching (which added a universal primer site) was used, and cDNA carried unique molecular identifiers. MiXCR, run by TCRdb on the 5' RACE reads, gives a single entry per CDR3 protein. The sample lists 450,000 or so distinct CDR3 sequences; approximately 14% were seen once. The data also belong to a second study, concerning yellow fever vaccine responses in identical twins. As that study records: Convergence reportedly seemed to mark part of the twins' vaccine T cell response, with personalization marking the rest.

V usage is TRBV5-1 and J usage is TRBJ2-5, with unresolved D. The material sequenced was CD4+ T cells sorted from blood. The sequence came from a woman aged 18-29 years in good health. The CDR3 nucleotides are TGCGCCAGCAGCTCAATGGATGGGGAGTACTTC. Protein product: CASSSMDGEYF.